This entry lists 22 T cell receptor beta chains sequenced from one sample in a study of blood T cell repertoires in COVID-19. Here immunoSEQ multiplex PCR was the method, and the copy in TCRdb shows in-frame clones only, minus some. This table holds under 80,000 clones, 80% to 95% found once. The sequenced sample consisted of peripheral blood. The receptors here all came from a human donor in a cohort sampled during active COVID-19.

V and J are TRBV27 and TRBJ2-2, with TRBD1 matching over 9 bases. CDR1 and CDR2 from the germline V gene are MNHEY and SMNVEV (reference sequence). V shed 5 bases and J 4 bases; nucleotides not matched to a gene: 23. The CDR3 has 21 amino acids. CDR3 residues: CASSTPSGTGPRLARTGELFF. CDR3 coding DNA: TGTGCCAGCAGTACCCCTTCCGGGACAGGGCCAAGGCTAGCCCGCACCGGGGAGCTGTTTTTT.

This clone showed up just a few times. The chain uses TRBV24-1 and TRBJ1-5; D remains unclear. V lost 7 bases to trimming and J lost 0 bases, with 9 bases between them. The CDR3 spans 14 residues. The V gene's germline CDR1 is KGHDR and CDR2 SFDVKD. The CDR3 bases are TGTGCCACCAGGTACTACCTTAGCAATCAGCCCCAGCATTTT. Residues: CATRYYLSNQPQHF.

The chain is built from TRBV7-2 and TRBJ2-7; 9 bases align to TRBD1. Germline V CDR1 and CDR2: SGHTA, FQGNSA. The CDR3 has 15 residues. The V gene end was trimmed by 3 bases and the J gene end by 2 bases; junction bases not matched to a gene: 5. CDR3 sequence reads: CASSFMTGGPYEQYF. The DNA for the CDR3 is TGTGCCAGCAGCTTCATGACAGGGGGTCCCTACGAGCAGTACTTC.

The chain links TRBV27 to TRBJ2-7; D might be TRBD1 (6 bases). Trimming stripped 8 bases from V and 0 bases from J, with 11 bases between. The CDR3 covers 13 residues. Germline CDR1 is MNHEY and CDR2 is SMNVEV (reference sequence). The CDR3 region has the DNA TGTGCCAGCCTTAAGACAGGCTCCTACGAGCAGTACTTC. As protein: CASLKTGSYEQYF.

The chain employs TRBV7-8 and TRBJ2-1, with D possibly matching TRBD1 (5 bases). Trimming removed 5 bases from V and 8 bases from J, with 10 bases in between. CDR1 is SGHVS, CDR2 FQNEAQ, per germline. There are 12 residues in the CDR3. This CDR3 is CASSQTVYEQFF. The CDR3 DNA reads TGTGCCAGCAGCCAGACAGTATATGAGCAGTTCTTC.

The V gene is TRBV6-5, the J gene TRBJ1-5; D gene uncertain. CDR1 is MNHEY, CDR2 SVGAGI, per germline. V was shortened by 6 bases and J by 5 bases, with 8 bases between the two germline ends. The CDR3 length is 12 residues. The CDR3 coding sequence is TGTGCCAGCAGCTCCGGGGATCAGCCCCAGCATTTT. Encoded protein: CASSSGDQPQHF.

CDR3 nucleotides: TGTGCCAGCAGCTTAGAGAGAGTAGCCACCTACGAGCAGTACTTC. Its translation is CASSLERVATYEQYF. The chain employs TRBV11-2 and TRBJ2-7; D remains unclear. The length of the CDR3 is 15 residues. Trimming stripped 0 bases from V and 2 bases from J, with 11 bases between. CDR1 is SGHAT and CDR2 is FQNNGV in the germline V gene. Full variable domain (missing parts from reference TRBV11-2 and TRBJ2-7): EAGVAQSPRYKIIEKRQSVAFWCNPISGHATLYWYQQILGQGPKLLIQFQNNGVVDDSQLPKDRFSAERLKGVDSTLKIQPAKLEDSAVYLCASSLERVATYEQYFGPGTRLTVT.

The chain recombines TRBV28 with TRBJ2-4; maybe TRBD2 (5 bases). Germline V lookup: CDR1 MDHEN, CDR2 SYDVKM. V shed 8 bases and J shed 0 bases, with 26 bases lying between them. The CDR3 contains 19 residues. The CDR3 here is CASQDERNLGSLAKNIQYF. CDR3 sequence (DNA): TGTGCCAGCCAAGATGAGCGGAACCTGGGCTCCTTAGCCAAAAACATTCAGTACTTC.

The J gene is TRBJ2-5, the V gene TRBV5-1; perhaps TRBD2 as D (5 bases). There are 13 residues in the CDR3. Germline CDR1 SGHRS, CDR2 YFSETQ. Trimming shortened V by 9 bases and J by 5 bases, and 17 bases separated the two germline ends. The CDR3 coding sequence is TGCGCCACCTCCGGTCAACCGGGGGAGACCCAGTACTTC. It specifies CATSGQPGETQYF.

The chain combines TRBV7-9 with TRBJ2-7, with a tentative D call TRBD2 (6 bases). The V end was cut by 5 bases, the J end by 0 bases, with 14 bases between. The CDR3 loop spans 15 amino acids. Germline loops: CDR1 SEHNR, CDR2 FQNEAQ (reference sequence). DNA of the CDR3: TGTGCCAGCAGCGTCAGTGGGGGGAACTCCTACGAGCAGTACTTC. The encoded protein is CASSVSGGNSYEQYF. The whole variable domain, filled in from reference TRBV7-9 and TRBJ2-7, reads DTGVSQNPRHKITKRGQNVTFRCDPISEHNRLYWYRQTLGQGPEFLTYFQNEAQLEKSRLLSDRFSAERPKGSFSTLEIQRTEQGDSAMYLCASSVSGGNSYEQYFGPGTRLTVT.

V is TRBV6-6 and J is TRBJ2-1, with 7 bases identical to TRBD2. The CDR3 consists of 17 residues. V shed 5 bases and J 1 base; nucleotides not matched to a gene: 11. Per the germline V gene, CDR1 is MNHNY and CDR2 is SVGAGI (reference sequence). The CDR3 DNA sequence: TGTGCCAGCAGTCCCCGGGGCGGGAGAGGGTCCTACAATGAGCAGTTCTTC. This encodes CASSPRGGRGSYNEQFF.

J is TRBJ1-6 and V is TRBV23-1; TRBD1 matches 10 bases. TRBV23-1 has ORF status, its function being uncertain. The CDR3 has 17 residues. J was trimmed by 10 bases and V by 10 bases; bases with no gene match: 19. DNA of the CDR3: TGCGCCACCCTAAGGAGTGTGGGGGGACAGGGGAGGTCACCCCTCCACTTT. Protein product: CATLRSVGGQGRSPLHF.

Here the CDR3 reads CASSQGSGGRETQYF. CDR3 sequence (DNA): TGCGCCAGCAGCCAAGGGAGCGGGGGGAGAGAGACCCAGTACTTC. The J gene is TRBJ2-5, the V gene TRBV4-1; 9 bases are shared with TRBD2. CDR3 length: 15 residues. V shed 1 base and J 4 bases; nucleotides not matched to a gene: 4. Germline lookup yields CDR1 MGHRA and CDR2 YSYEKL.

V is TRBV24-1 and J is TRBJ1-2, with no clear D. Germline CDR1 and CDR2: KGHDR and SFDVKD. V was trimmed by 6 bases and J by 7 bases, leaving 11 bases between them. The CDR3 is made up of 12 amino acids. The CDR3: CATSQTSTGYTF. Written as DNA, the CDR3 is TGTGCCACCAGTCAGACATCCACTGGCTACACCTTC.

CDR3 nucleotide sequence: TGTGCCAGCAGTTTAAGTCGACAGGGCAGCGGGAGCTCCTACGAGCAGTACTTC. The encoded protein is CASSLSRQGSGSSYEQYF. The J gene is TRBJ2-7, the V gene TRBV27; perhaps TRBD2 as D (8 bases). Germline-derived CDR1 and CDR2 are MNHEY and SMNVEV (reference sequence). The V end lost 2 bases, the J end lost 0 bases, and 20 bases lay between the germline ends. The CDR3 has 18 amino acids.

V usage is TRBV9 and J usage is TRBJ1-1; D not resolved. The CDR3 consists of 12 residues. The germline gives CDR1 SGDLS, CDR2 YYNGEE. V gave up 0 bases and J gave up 5 bases, with 5 bases separating them. The CDR3 DNA is TGTGCCAGCAGCGTAGGAGATACTGAAGCTTTCTTT. Its translation is CASSVGDTEAFF.

This clone has only one observation. The rearrangement joins TRBV7-8 to TRBJ1-5; a weak D match, TRBD1 (6 bases). Germline V gene data show CDR1 as SGHVS and CDR2 as FQNEAQ. V was shortened by 3 bases and J by 3 bases, with 12 bases between the two germline ends. This CDR3 spans 15 amino acids. The CDR3 protein is CASSLMTGLNQPQHF. The DNA for the CDR3 is TGTGCCAGCAGCTTGATGACAGGCCTCAATCAGCCCCAGCATTTT.

The V and J genes are TRBV5-6 and TRBJ2-5, with TRBD2 matching 12 bases. Germline CDR1 SGHDT, CDR2 YYEEEE. Trimming removed 0 bases from V and 4 bases from J; junction bases left unmatched: 7. The CDR3 extends over 17 amino acids. DNA of the CDR3: TGTGCCAGCAGCTTGGGATCTAGCGGGAGGGGTCTAGAGACCCAGTACTTC. Translating it yields CASSLGSSGRGLETQYF. The complete variable domain, with remaining parts taken from reference TRBV5-6 and TRBJ2-5, reads DAGVTQSPTHLIKTRGQQVTLRCSPKSGHDTVSWYQQALGQGPQFIFQYYEEEERQRGNFPDRFSGHQFPNYSSELNVNALLLGDSALYLCASSLGSSGRGLETQYFGPGTRLLVL.

The chain links TRBV7-2 to TRBJ2-7; weak D call: TRBD2 (6 bases). CDR1 is SGHTA, CDR2 FQGNSA, per germline. The CDR3 covers 16 residues. V lost 4 bases and J 7 bases, leaving 23 bases between the germline ends. DNA for the CDR3: TGTGCCAGCAGCTCCGCCCTTTTGACAGCTGGGGGGGAGCAGTACTTC. Residues: CASSSALLTAGGEQYF.

This clone was seen once. V and J are TRBV7-2 and TRBJ2-1, with TRBD2 matching 8 bases. With V trimmed by 7 bases and J by 4 bases, 6 bases remained unmatched. The CDR3 covers 14 residues. Germline CDR1 SGHTA, CDR2 FQGNSA. The CDR3 coding sequence is TGTGCCAGCACCGCGGGGGGAGGTTACAATGAGCAGTTCTTC. Residues: CASTAGGGYNEQFF.

With respect to this clone: The junction does not match germline at one end; this may be a read error. The chain joins TRBV11-2 to TRBJ2-4; maybe TRBD1 (8 bases). Germline-derived CDR1 and CDR2 are SGHAT and FQNNGV. The CDR3 is 18 amino acids. The CDR3 sequence: CASSLGQGGNLAQNIQYF. The CDR3 nucleotides read TGTGCCAGCAGCCTCGGACAGGGAGGGAATCTAGCCCAAAACATTCAGTACTTC.

This clone was seen once. The V gene is TRBV5-1, the J gene TRBJ2-2; tentatively, D is TRBD2 (6 bases). Germline V gives CDR1 SGHRS, CDR2 YFSETQ. Between the trimmed V and J ends, which lost 4 bases and 3 bases, there was a span of 13 bases. The CDR3 has 15 amino acids. The DNA of the CDR3 is TGCGCCAGCAGCCCCCGGACTACCGACACCGGGGAGCTGTTTTTT. It translates to CASSPRTTDTGELFF.